A selection of T cell receptor beta chains follows, all from one sample in a study of PD-1 blockade in classical Hodgkin lymphoma. Assay used: immunoSEQ multiplex PCR; TCRdb lists only in-frame clones, some missing. Counted here are around 30,000 clones, 90% to 95% occurring once; the ten biggest clones make up approximately 3.8%. The sample was peripheral blood mononuclear cells (PBMCs). Every receptor here comes from a human donor with classical Hodgkin lymphoma. Both conserved end residues are part of each CDR3. D genes are given only for firm matches. Clone size is shown for a subset of rows, as once, few, many or a class of expanded clone.

- | TRBJ1-2 | TRBD1 | TRBV28 | CASTLRGTGDGYTF | TGTGCCAGCACCCTGAGGGGGACAGGGGACGGCTACACCTTC
- | TRBJ1-2 | TRBD1 | TRBV10-3 | CANKDREGDGYTF | TGTGCCAACAAAGACAGGGAGGGCGATGGCTACACCTTC
- | TRBJ2-5 | TRBD2 | TRBV29-1 | CSVVAGGETQYF | TGCAGCGTTGTAGCGGGAGGAGAGACCCAGTACTTC
- | TRBJ2-1 | TRBD2 | TRBV6-5 | CASSYSLAGVSEQFF | TGTGCCAGCAGTTACTCGTTAGCGGGAGTCAGTGAGCAGTTCTTC
- | TRBJ2-5 | TRBD2 | TRBV29-1 | CSGPWGGYQETQYF | TGCAGCGGGCCCTGGGGGGGGTACCAAGAGACCCAGTACTTC
- | TRBJ2-3 | - | TRBV5-4 | CASSTVGTDTQYF | TGTGCCAGCAGCACGGTAGGGACAGATACGCAGTATTTT
- | TRBJ2-1 | - | TRBV19 | CASSASRGNEQFF | TGTGCCAGTAGTGCGAGTAGGGGGAATGAGCAGTTCTTC
- | TRBJ2-7 | TRBD1 | TRBV19 | CASSIRPGTGMGEQYF | TGTGCCAGTAGTATAAGGCCCGGGACAGGCATGGGAGAGCAGTACTTC
- | TRBJ2-5 | TRBD2 | TRBV25-1 | CASSDSGLAVQETQYF | TGTGCCAGCAGTGATTCGGGTCTAGCGGTCCAAGAGACCCAGTACTTC
once | TRBJ2-1 | TRBD2 | TRBV9 | CASNRAGDNEQFF | TGTGCCAGCAATAGAGCGGGAGACAATGAGCAGTTCTTC